This TCR beta chain originates from a study of T-cell memory formation after mild COVID-19. This clonotype showed up just a few times. TCRdb ran MiXCR on the 5' RACE reads and lists one entry per CDR3 protein. The sample consists of hundreds of thousands of distinct CDR3 sequences, around 20% of them appearing once. The CDR3 totals 13 residues. Trimming removed 3 bases at V and 5 bases at J, with 10 bases between. The gene calls are TRBV12-3 or TRBV12-4 and TRBJ1-1, with D possibly TRBD1 on 5 matching bases. The sequence was obtained from an adult woman who had mild COVID-19 (a few samples of this study predate the infection). Cell type and time point are not known. Sequenced material: PBMCs or a T cell subset sorted from them (not recorded which). Here the CDR3 reads CASSLGLGTEAFF. Written as DNA, the CDR3 is TGTGCCAGCAGTTTGGGGCTTGGGACTGAAGCTTTCTTT.